These 5 T cell receptor beta chains share one sample of origin, sequenced in a study of blood T cell repertoires in COVID-19. Measured with immunoSEQ multiplex PCR; TCRdb has only the in-frame clones, and not every one. The sample holds 200,000 to 250,000 clones, around 89% seen once. Sequencing input: PBMCs or T cells enriched from blood (not recorded which). The receptors come from a man aged 25-45 years who had been exposed to COVID-19.

This chain connects TRBV14 to TRBJ2-5, with D tentatively TRBD2 (5 bases). The CDR3 contains 12 residues. CDR1 SGHDN and CDR2 FVKESK come from the germline V gene. Trimming took 1 base from V and 10 from J, leaving 10 bases between them. The CDR3, as DNA: TGTGCCAGCAGCCAAGGTTGGACTCGCCAGTACTTC. Its protein is CASSQGWTRQYF.

In this sample, this clone turned up a few times. The chain is built from TRBV5-6 and TRBJ1-3; D not resolved. Trimming stripped 3 bases from V and 7 bases from J, with 11 bases between. The CDR3 covers 13 residues. The germline gives CDR1 SGHDT, CDR2 YYEEEE. The CDR3 spells CASSWTLGNTIYF. CDR3 sequence (DNA): TGTGCCAGCAGCTGGACTTTGGGGAACACCATATATTTT.

This chain joins TRBV6-5 and TRBJ2-1; 8 bases line up with TRBD1. The germline V gene encodes CDR1 MNHEY and CDR2 SVGAGI. This CDR3 is 14 amino acids long. The junction had 4 bases not matched to a gene; V was cut back by 2 bases and J by 7 bases. This CDR3 reads CASSYLQGANEQFF. In DNA form, the CDR3 reads TGTGCCAGCAGTTACCTCCAGGGGGCTAATGAGCAGTTCTTC.

This clone was detected once. The chain employs TRBV10-3 and TRBJ1-3; no definite D call. The germline CDR1 and CDR2 sequences are ENHRY and SYGVKD. The CDR3 spans 15 residues. V lost 10 bases and J lost 4, with 20 bases in between. CDR3 residues: CATVVQRAEGNTIYF. In DNA, the CDR3 is TGTGCCACAGTCGTACAGAGGGCGGAGGGAAACACCATATATTTT.

This clone occurred once. This sequence joins TRBV2 and TRBJ2-1, with 9 bases fitting TRBD2. The J segment lost 9 bases and the V segment lost 7 bases, leaving 13 bases of the junction unmatched. The CDR3 spans 15 residues. Per the germline V gene, CDR1 is SNHLY and CDR2 is FYNNEI. The CDR3 is CASMLAGSTIGEQFF. DNA for the CDR3: TGTGCCAGCATGCTAGCGGGGAGTACAATAGGTGAGCAGTTCTTC.